Below, 18 T cell receptor beta chains from the same sample are listed, as sequenced in a study of blood T cell repertoires in COVID-19 (dated by TCRdb to between 2020 and 2021). Libraries were constructed by the immunoSEQ multiplex PCR assay. TCRdb obtained this table from immuneACCESS and retained in-frame rearrangements with V and J assigned. These tables miss some clones; where compared with another copy, unresolved V genes account for less than half of the shortfall, and the remainder is unexplained. Within this sample are more than 200,000 clones, with roughly 83% of them counted one time only. About 27% of the sample comes from the top ten. Sequenced material: peripheral blood. Receptor source: a man in his forties with acute or convalescent COVID-19.

This clone is a singleton in its sample. This chain joins TRBV2 and TRBJ1-1; possibly TRBD1 for D (6 bases). V was clipped by 7 bases and J by 5 bases, with 17 bases between them. The CDR3 length is 14 residues. Germline V gene sequence: CDR1 SNHLY, CDR2 FYNNEI. The CDR3 DNA is TGTGCCAGCATCCTGACAGGTTCGGTTACTGAAGCTTTCTTT. Amino acids: CASILTGSVTEAFF. Based on the CDR3 plus reference TRBV2 and TRBJ1-1, the full variable domain is EPEVTQTPSHQVTQMGQEVILRCVPISNHLYFYWYRQILGQKVEFLVSFYNNEISEKSEIFDDQFSVERPDGSNFTLKIRSTKLEDSAMYFCASILTGSVTEAFFGQGTRLTVV.

This chain joins TRBV24-1 and TRBJ1-2, with TRBD1 identical over 9 bases. Trimming took 4 bases from V and 8 from J; bases not matched to a gene: 10. CDR3 length: 15 amino acids. Germline CDR1 is KGHDR and CDR2 is SFDVKD. CDR3 sequence (DNA): TGTGCCACCAGTGACGCTACAGGGGGCGAGAGGGGCTACACCTTC. Protein: CATSDATGGERGYTF.

This clone came up a few times. The V call is TRBV30, the J call TRBJ1-3; D unclear. This CDR3 spans 13 amino acids. The V end was cut by 3 bases, the J end by 4 bases, with 10 bases between. The germline V gene encodes CDR1 GTSNPN and CDR2 SVGIG (reference sequence). CDR3 amino acids: CAWSAGYGNTIYF. Here the CDR3 DNA reads TGTGCCTGGAGCGCAGGTTACGGAAACACCATATATTTT.

The chain is built from TRBV29-1 and TRBJ2-5; TRBD1 agrees at 8 bases. CDR1 and CDR2 from the germline V gene are SQVTM and ANQGSEA. The V gene end was trimmed by 6 bases and the J gene end by 2 bases; junction bases not matched to a gene: 2. This CDR3 is built from 12 residues. The CDR3 sequence: CSVRQGQETQYF. The CDR3 DNA sequence: TGCAGCGTGAGACAGGGGCAAGAGACCCAGTACTTC.

This clone was observed once. CDR3 protein: CASSVDRGNGEQYF. CDR3 nucleotide sequence: TGTGCCAGCAGCGTAGACAGGGGAAACGGCGAGCAGTACTTC. This chain uses TRBV9 with TRBJ2-7; TRBD1 aligns across 7 bases. Germline V gene sequence: CDR1 SGDLS, CDR2 YYNGEE. There are 14 residues in the CDR3. V shed 0 bases and J 6 bases; nucleotides not matched to a gene: 6.

The chain is built from TRBV7-9 and TRBJ2-5; TRBD2 might be the D (5 bases). V lost 5 bases to trimming and J lost 1 base, with 11 bases between them. CDR1 SEHNR and CDR2 FQNEAQ come from the germline V gene (reference sequence). The CDR3 is 14 residues long. The CDR3 sequence: CASSALSAQETQYF. The CDR3 DNA is TGTGCCAGCAGCGCCCTTAGCGCCCAAGAGACCCAGTACTTC.

This clone turned up a few times. The rearrangement links TRBV5-1 to TRBJ1-1, with 12 bases identical to TRBD1. CDR1 and CDR2 (germline): SGHRS, YFSETQ. CDR3 length equals 17 residues. Trimming cost V 7 bases and J 4 bases; bases outside gene matches: 14. The CDR3: CASRGQGAIGVITEAFF. As DNA, the CDR3 is TGCGCCAGCCGGGGACAGGGGGCGATAGGTGTAATCACTGAAGCTTTCTTT.

This chain links TRBV5-5 with TRBJ2-7; D may be TRBD2 (5 bases). Germline V CDR1 and CDR2: SGHKS, YYEKEE (reference sequence). V lost 4 bases to trimming and J lost 7 bases, with 18 bases between them. The CDR3 has 14 amino acids. CDR3 nucleotides: TGTGCCAGCAGCCAGATCTACACTACGGGGGAGCAGTACTTC. It specifies CASSQIYTTGEQYF.

The genes are TRBV5-1 and TRBJ2-3, with D hard to call. V lost 0 bases to trimming and J lost 6 bases, with 11 bases between them. CDR3 length equals 14 residues. Per germline, CDR1 SGHRS and CDR2 YFSETQ. The CDR3 nucleotides read TGCGCCAGCAGCTTGGGTCTCGAGTCGGATACGCAGTATTTT. As protein: CASSLGLESDTQYF.

The gene calls are TRBV7-9 and TRBJ2-1, with a possible D match to TRBD2 (6 bases). V lost 6 bases to trimming and J lost 6 bases, with 12 bases between them. The CDR3 covers 13 residues. Germline assignment: CDR1 SEHNR and CDR2 FQNEAQ (reference sequence). The CDR3 reads CASSPGGPNEQFF. The CDR3 coding sequence is TGTGCCAGCAGTCCCGGAGGGCCCAATGAGCAGTTCTTC.

V usage is TRBV4-2 and J usage is TRBJ2-3; TRBD2 might be the D (6 bases). This CDR3 comprises 17 residues. CDR1 and CDR2 from the germline V gene are LGHNA and YNFKEQ. V was pared by 0 bases and J by 6 bases, with 19 bases between. CDR3 in DNA: TGTGCCAGCAGCCAAGATTCCCTCGGGTGGGGGGAGGATACGCAGTATTTT. Protein: CASSQDSLGWGEDTQYF.

The chain combines TRBV12-3 or TRBV12-4 with TRBJ2-7, with no clear D. V lost 8 bases to trimming and J lost 5 bases, with 7 bases between them. The CDR3 totals 10 residues. The CDR3 here is CASLIDEQYF. The CDR3 region has the DNA TGTGCCAGCTTAATTGACGAGCAGTACTTC.

This chain joins TRBV19 and TRBJ1-6; tentatively, D is TRBD1 (5 bases). The CDR3 covers 16 residues. Trimming shortened V by 4 bases and J by 6 bases, and 16 bases separated the two germline ends. CDR1 LNHDA and CDR2 SQIVND come from the germline V gene (reference sequence). The CDR3 reads CASSRTSGTANSPLHF. The DNA for the CDR3 is TGTGCCAGTAGTAGAACTTCCGGGACTGCTAATTCACCCCTCCACTTT.

This clone occurred once. The V call is TRBV6-2 or TRBV6-3, the J call TRBJ2-7; no definite D call. The germline V gene has CDR1 MNHEY and CDR2 SVGEGT. The CDR3 contains 12 residues. The germline V and J ends were trimmed by 2 bases and 3 bases, with 5 bases remaining between them. The CDR3 DNA sequence: TGTGCCAGCAGTTACGACTTCTACGAGCAGTACTTC. Amino acid sequence: CASSYDFYEQYF.

This clone occurred a few times. The chain employs TRBV5-4 and TRBJ2-2; possibly TRBD2 for D (6 bases). The CDR3 runs 16 residues. Trimming removed 0 bases at V and 2 bases at J, with 11 bases between. Per germline, CDR1 SGHNT and CDR2 YYREEE (reference sequence). The CDR3 DNA follows: TGTGCCAGCAGCTTGGAGACTAGTCTTAACACCGGGGAGCTGTTTTTT. This gives the protein CASSLETSLNTGELFF. Variable domain in full (rest from reference TRBV5-4 and TRBJ2-2): ETGVTQSPTHLIKTRGQQVTLRCSSQSGHNTVSWYQQALGQGPQFIFQYYREEENGRGNFPPRFSGLQFPNYSSELNVNALELDDSALYLCASSLETSLNTGELFFGEGSRLTVL.

The rearrangement joins TRBV27 to TRBJ2-7, with 8 bases that match TRBD1. The germline V gene has CDR1 MNHEY and CDR2 SMNVEV (reference sequence). The ends lost 5 bases at V and 6 bases at J; junction bases unmatched: 15. The CDR3 totals 16 residues. CDR3 loop: CASSPLLRRQGSEQYF. The CDR3 nucleotides are TGTGCCAGCAGTCCCCTGCTCCGCCGACAGGGGTCCGAGCAGTACTTC.

The genes are TRBV4-2 and TRBJ1-2, with D tentatively TRBD1 (5 bases). CDR1 is LGHNA, CDR2 YNFKEQ, per germline. V shed 4 bases and J shed 3 bases, with 15 bases lying between them. CDR3 length: 15 residues. The CDR3 DNA is TGTGCCAGCAGCCCGCGAGTCGGACAACACTATGGCTACACCTTC. It yields the protein CASSPRVGQHYGYTF.

The rearrangement links TRBV7-9 to TRBJ2-1; 12 nucleotides align to TRBD2. The ends lost 3 bases at V and 10 bases at J; junction bases unmatched: 13. CDR1 SEHNR and CDR2 FQNEAQ come from the germline V gene (reference sequence). This CDR3 spans 17 amino acids. In DNA, the CDR3 is TGTGCCAGCAGCTTTCACCGAACTAGCGGGAGGACTGGAGAGCAGTTCTTC. Encoded protein: CASSFHRTSGRTGEQFF.